Included here is one T cell receptor (beta chain) sequence, with context. Antigen unknown. The assay was immunoSEQ multiplex PCR, and TCRdb's table has in-frame clones only and misses some. Of some 48,000 clones listed, 75% to 85% were seen once; the top ten hold 0.67%. Single viable CD3+CD4+CD8-CD45RO+ cells were sorted as the memory CD4+ T cells. Germline V gene sequence: CDR1 LGHNA, CDR2 YNFKEQ. Trimming removed 0 bases from V and 15 bases from J; junction bases left unmatched: 7. CDR3 size: 13 residues. The record originates from a study of memory CD4+ T cells and cytomegalovirus serostatus. In the study overall: This sample comes from healthy Belgian adults, roughly 9 CMV seropositive, about 23 seronegative.

Findings and limits, study-wide: Each of roughly 65 CMV-associated TCRbeta sequences occurred in one to five individuals.

The source is an adult in good health and CMV-seronegative. The chain is built from TRBV4-2 and TRBJ2-1, with 8 bases matching TRBD1. Sequenced input: memory CD4+ T cells from blood. CDR3: CASSQDLGTGPFF. The CDR3 bases are TGTGCCAGCAGCCAAGATCTGGGGACAGGTCCGTTCTTC.